This entry lists 27 T cell receptor beta chains sequenced from one sample in a study of shared clonotypes between healthy human individuals. Only in-frame clones appear in the TCRdb table, and some are missing; sequencing was by immunoSEQ multiplex PCR. The sample lists approximately 2,000,000 clones, under 95% occurring once. Sequencing was carried out using naive CD4+ T cells from PBMCs. Subset meaning: CD45RA+ positively selected. The receptors were sampled from a young man in good health. Some clones in this sample may be carry-over from other donors' samples.

This chain links TRBV27 with TRBJ1-5; D may be TRBD1 (5 bases). V lost 8 bases and J lost 4, with 15 bases in between. There are 14 residues in the CDR3. Germline loops: CDR1 MNHEY, CDR2 SMNVEV (reference sequence). CDR3 DNA: TGTGCCAGCCGCCGGGACGGACAAAATCAGCCCCAGCATTTT. Protein: CASRRDGQNQPQHF.

The chain couples TRBV27 to TRBJ1-6; D is unresolved. CDR1 and CDR2 from the germline V gene are MNHEY and SMNVEV (reference sequence). V was clipped by 6 bases and J by 3 bases, with 12 bases between them. The CDR3 covers 15 residues. The CDR3 nucleotides are TGTGCCAGCAGCCGCGGCTGGGGCTATAATTCACCCCTCCACTTT. It yields the protein CASSRGWGYNSPLHF.

The chain carries TRBV7-3 and TRBJ1-1, with 9 bases that match TRBD1. The CDR3 spans 17 residues. V lost 5 bases to trimming and J lost 4 bases; unmatched junction nucleotides: 14. Germline V CDR1 and CDR2: SGHTA, FQGTGA. The CDR3 DNA reads as TGTGCCAGCAGCCCCACCCCGGGACAGGGCTTGGGCACTGAAGCTTTCTTT. Its protein is CASSPTPGQGLGTEAFF.

The chain couples TRBV6-1 to TRBJ1-5; 7 nucleotides line up with TRBD1. Germline V CDR1 and CDR2: MNHNS, SASEGT. The CDR3 totals 14 residues. Trimming at V came to 5 bases and at J to 3 bases, leaving 4 bases not matched to a gene. The CDR3 DNA follows: TGTGCCAGCAGTCCTGGGACAGACAATCAGCCCCAGCATTTT. This codes for CASSPGTDNQPQHF.

V and J are TRBV28 and TRBJ2-7, with 7 positions matching TRBD2. The CDR3 extends over 13 amino acids. The junction had 10 bases not matched to a gene; V was cut back by 8 bases and J by 6 bases. Germline V gives CDR1 MDHEN, CDR2 SYDVKM. DNA of the CDR3: TGTGCCAGCTGGGGGGGGACGAGGGCCGAGCAGTACTTC. Encoded protein: CASWGGTRAEQYF.

This chain connects TRBV25-1 to TRBJ2-1, with D maybe TRBD2 (5 bases). This CDR3 has 13 residues. V was cut by 1 base and J by 12 bases, with 13 bases left in between. Germline V gene lookup returns CDR1 MGHDK and CDR2 SYGVNS. CDR3 sequence (DNA): TGTGCCAGCAGTGAATCCTCCGCGGGCGTGCAGTTCTTC. Protein product: CASSESSAGVQFF.

This clone was seen once. The gene calls are TRBV7-2 and TRBJ2-7; 13 nucleotides agree with TRBD2. Germline CDR1 is SGHTA and CDR2 is FQGNSA. This CDR3 contains 16 residues. The ends lost 8 bases at V and 6 bases at J; junction bases unmatched: 13. DNA of the CDR3: TGTGCCAGCTCGACAGGACTAGCGGGAGTGGGCCCCGAGCAGTACTTC. Translating it yields CASSTGLAGVGPEQYF.

The chain links TRBV20-1 to TRBJ2-7; no clear D. The germline V gene has CDR1 DFQATT and CDR2 SNEGSKA (reference sequence). This CDR3 is built from 9 residues. Trimming removed 8 bases at V and 6 bases at J, with 8 bases between. The CDR3 coding sequence is TGCAGTTTAGGAGCCGAGCAGTACTTC. Encoded protein: CSLGAEQYF.

The rearrangement uses TRBV5-1 and TRBJ2-1; 9 bases line up with TRBD2. Germline V gives CDR1 SGHRS, CDR2 YFSETQ. The length of the CDR3 is 15 residues. Germline trimming cut 2 bases from V and 3 bases from J; bases unmatched to any gene: 3. In DNA form, the CDR3 reads TGCGCCAGCAGCTTATTTAGCGGGAGCTACAATGAGCAGTTCTTC. Its protein is CASSLFSGSYNEQFF.

V gene TRBV28 combines with J gene TRBJ2-6, with D tentatively TRBD1 (6 bases). CDR1 MDHEN and CDR2 SYDVKM come from the germline V gene. The CDR3 has 13 residues. V was clipped by 11 bases and J by 2 bases, with 10 bases between them. The CDR3 here is CALQGTGANVLTF. CDR3 bases: TGTGCCCTGCAGGGGACTGGGGCCAACGTCCTGACTTTC.

This clone has a single count. The chain is built from TRBV28 and TRBJ1-1, with D possibly matching TRBD1 (6 bases). Germline CDR1 and CDR2: MDHEN and SYDVKM. The CDR3 contains 14 residues. Trimming removed 2 bases from V and 4 bases from J, with 11 bases in between. CDR3 bases: TGTGCCAGCAGTTTAGCTCCCAGGGGCACTGAAGCTTTCTTT. Encoded protein: CASSLAPRGTEAFF.

DNA of the CDR3: TGTGCCAGCAGTGAAGCCGCCACTCGGGAGACCCAGTACTTC. It yields the protein CASSEAATRETQYF. The chain has TRBV2 and TRBJ2-5; D gene uncertain. The CDR3 totals 14 residues. Trimming cost V 0 bases and J 5 bases, with 10 bases left between them. Per germline, CDR1 SNHLY and CDR2 FYNNEI.

For this clone: Different DNA sequences within this sample yield the same CDR3. This chain joins TRBV11-2 and TRBJ2-1, with TRBD2 matching 10 bases. This CDR3 is 15 amino acids long. With V trimmed by 5 bases and J by 1 base, 2 bases remained unmatched. Germline assignment: CDR1 SGHAT and CDR2 FQNNGV. The CDR3 sequence is CASSLSGGSYNEQFF. The CDR3 bases are TGTGCCAGCAGCCTTAGCGGGGGGTCCTACAATGAGCAGTTCTTC.

The V call is TRBV6-1, the J call TRBJ1-2; TRBD1 agrees at 7 bases. This CDR3 has 13 amino acids. With V trimmed by 11 bases and J by 5 bases, 11 bases remained unmatched. CDR1 and CDR2 from the germline V gene are MNHNS and SASEGT. Here the CDR3 DNA reads TGTGCCGGTTACAGGGGTAGCTTTTATGGCTACACCTTC. It is translated as CAGYRGSFYGYTF.

This clone has more than one count but fewer than ten. The J gene is TRBJ1-1, the V gene TRBV30, with unresolved D. The V gene lost 3 bases and the J gene lost 1 base, with 9 bases spanning the gap. From germline, CDR1 is GTSNPN and CDR2 SVGIG (reference sequence). The CDR3 sequence is 13 residues long. CDR3 region: CAWSRHSNTEAFF. The CDR3 DNA reads TGTGCCTGGAGCAGACACTCGAACACTGAAGCTTTCTTT.

This chain joins TRBV5-1 and TRBJ1-1; no clear D gene. The CDR3 runs 14 residues. The germline gives CDR1 SGHRS, CDR2 YFSETQ. The V end lost 5 bases, the J end lost 1 base, and 12 bases lay between the germline ends. CDR3 loop: CASSFGPPNTEAFF. The CDR3 nucleotides read TGCGCCAGCAGTTTCGGACCGCCGAACACTGAAGCTTTCTTT.

The V and J genes are TRBV5-1 and TRBJ2-5; perhaps TRBD2 as D (6 bases). V lost 5 bases, J lost 5 bases, and 13 bases lay in between. In germline, CDR1 is SGHRS, CDR2 YFSETQ. This CDR3 is built from 13 residues. This CDR3 reads CASRREIGETQYF. The CDR3 coding sequence is TGCGCCAGCAGACGGGAGATCGGGGAGACCCAGTACTTC.

The chain recombines TRBV28 with TRBJ1-1; no definite D call. This CDR3 is 11 amino acids long. Trimming stripped 2 bases from V and 9 bases from J, with 7 bases between. Germline V lookup: CDR1 MDHEN, CDR2 SYDVKM. CDR3 protein: CASSLVSQAFF. The CDR3 DNA sequence: TGTGCCAGCAGTTTAGTGTCCCAAGCTTTCTTT.

As for this clone: Distinct nucleotide sequences in the sample also encode this CDR3. The chain employs TRBV7-6 and TRBJ1-3; maybe TRBD1 (6 bases). Germline V gene sequence: CDR1 SGHVS, CDR2 FNYEAQ. Trimming stripped 1 base from V and 0 bases from J, with 7 bases between. This CDR3 is built from 15 residues. The CDR3 loop is CASSLVQGSGNTIYF. The CDR3 DNA follows: TGTGCCAGCAGCTTAGTACAGGGCTCTGGAAACACCATATATTTT. Full variable domain (remainder filled in from reference TRBV7-6 and TRBJ1-3): GAGVSQSPRYKVTKRGQDVALRCDPISGHVSLYWYRQALGQGPEFLTYFNYEAQQDKSGLPNDRFSAERPEGSISTLTIQRTEQRDSAMYRCASSLVQGSGNTIYFGEGSWLTVV.

Note on this clone: The sample holds other DNA sequences that translate to the same CDR3. The rearrangement joins TRBV5-1 to TRBJ2-3, with 12 bases fitting TRBD2. The CDR3 is made up of 15 amino acids. The V gene's germline CDR1 is SGHRS and CDR2 YFSETQ. V dropped 3 bases and J dropped 4; count of bases not matched to a gene: 3. CDR3 DNA: TGCGCCAGCAGCTACCTAGCGGGAGGGTCAGATACGCAGTATTTT. Its translation is CASSYLAGGSDTQYF.

The chain carries TRBV7-9 and TRBJ1-2; D perhaps matches TRBD1 (5 bases). Germline loops: CDR1 SEHNR, CDR2 FQNEAQ (reference sequence). There are 12 residues in the CDR3. V shed 5 bases and J shed 7 bases, with 11 bases lying between them. This CDR3 reads CASSIGTSGYTF. CDR3 in DNA: TGTGCCAGCAGCATCGGGACTAGTGGCTACACCTTC.

J is TRBJ1-5 and V is TRBV7-9, with D unresolved. Trimming cost V 0 bases and J 0 bases, with 12 bases left between them. Germline CDR1 and CDR2: SEHNR and FQNEAQ (reference sequence). This CDR3 comprises 17 residues. The CDR3 nucleotides read TGTGCCAGCAGCTTAGCAGGCGCGAAATATAGCAATCAGCCCCAGCATTTT. Protein product: CASSLAGAKYSNQPQHF. The full variable domain, rest sourced from reference TRBV7-9 and TRBJ1-5, is DTGVSQNPRHKITKRGQNVTFRCDPISEHNRLYWYRQTLGQGPEFLTYFQNEAQLEKSRLLSDRFSAERPKGSFSTLEIQRTEQGDSAMYLCASSLAGAKYSNQPQHFGDGTRLSIL.

CDR3 sequence (DNA): TGTGCCATCTCCAACCGGGACGGCAATCAGCCCCAGCATTTT. It encodes CAISNRDGNQPQHF. This rearrangement joins TRBV10-3 to TRBJ1-5, with D perhaps TRBD1 (5 bases). The V end was cut by 8 bases, the J end by 2 bases, with 13 bases between. Germline lookup yields CDR1 ENHRY and CDR2 SYGVKD. CDR3 length: 14 amino acids.

The chain has TRBV2 and TRBJ2-1; TRBD2 matches at 11 bases. Per the germline V gene, CDR1 is SNHLY and CDR2 is FYNNEI. This CDR3 region has 14 residues. The ends lost 6 bases at V and 5 bases at J; junction bases unmatched: 3. Here the CDR3 DNA reads TGTGCCAGCAGCGGACTAGCGGGCCACAATGAGCAGTTCTTC. Protein: CASSGLAGHNEQFF.

CDR3 protein: CASISGQGWVSNQPQHF. CDR3 sequence (DNA): TGTGCCAGCATAAGCGGACAGGGGTGGGTAAGCAATCAGCCCCAGCATTTT. This rearrangement joins TRBV28 to TRBJ1-5; 9 bases line up with TRBD1. V was clipped by 7 bases and J by 1 base; unmatched bases: 11. CDR1 and CDR2 from the germline V gene are MDHEN and SYDVKM. This CDR3 has 17 residues.

In its sample, this clone was seen once. V is TRBV5-1 and J is TRBJ2-1; possible D gene TRBD2, 6 bases. V was pared by 1 base and J by 5 bases, with 19 bases between. Germline V gene sequence: CDR1 SGHRS, CDR2 YFSETQ. There are 17 residues in the CDR3. CDR3 residues: CASSLRGHARGNNEQFF. The CDR3 coding sequence is TGCGCCAGCAGCTTGAGAGGACACGCCCGGGGGAACAATGAGCAGTTCTTC.

This rearrangement joins TRBV28 to TRBJ2-5, with a weak D call TRBD2 (6 bases). CDR1 is MDHEN, CDR2 SYDVKM, per germline. V gave up 10 bases and J gave up 5 bases, with 23 bases separating them. This CDR3 comprises 15 residues. The CDR3 region is CATLHWGGTLETQYF. The CDR3 DNA follows: TGTGCCACCCTGCACTGGGGAGGTACTCTGGAGACCCAGTACTTC.